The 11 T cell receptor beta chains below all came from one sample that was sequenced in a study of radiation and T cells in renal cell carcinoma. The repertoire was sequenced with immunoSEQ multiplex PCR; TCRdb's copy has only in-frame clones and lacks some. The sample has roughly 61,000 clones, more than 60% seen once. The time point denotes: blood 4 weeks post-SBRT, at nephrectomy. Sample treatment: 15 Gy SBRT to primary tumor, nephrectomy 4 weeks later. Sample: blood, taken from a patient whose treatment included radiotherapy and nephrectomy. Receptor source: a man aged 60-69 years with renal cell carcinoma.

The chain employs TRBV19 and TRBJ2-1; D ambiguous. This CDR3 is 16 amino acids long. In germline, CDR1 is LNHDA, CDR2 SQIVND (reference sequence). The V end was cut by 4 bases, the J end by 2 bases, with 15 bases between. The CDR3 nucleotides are TGTGCCAGTAGTAATCGTAGGGCTCCGCCCTACAATGAGCAGTTCTTC. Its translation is CASSNRRAPPYNEQFF.

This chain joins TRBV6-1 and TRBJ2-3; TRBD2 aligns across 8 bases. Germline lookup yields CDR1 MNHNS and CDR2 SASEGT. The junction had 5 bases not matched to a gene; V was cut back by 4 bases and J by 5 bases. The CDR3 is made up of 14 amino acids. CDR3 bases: TGTGCCAGCAGTGTGGGGACTAGGAGAGATACGCAGTATTTT. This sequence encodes CASSVGTRRDTQYF.

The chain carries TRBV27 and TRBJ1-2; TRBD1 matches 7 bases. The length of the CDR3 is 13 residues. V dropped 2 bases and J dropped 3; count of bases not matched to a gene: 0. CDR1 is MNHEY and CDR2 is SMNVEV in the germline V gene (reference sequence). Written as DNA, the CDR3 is TGTGCCAGCAGTTTAGGGACAGACTATGGCTACACCTTC. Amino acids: CASSLGTDYGYTF.

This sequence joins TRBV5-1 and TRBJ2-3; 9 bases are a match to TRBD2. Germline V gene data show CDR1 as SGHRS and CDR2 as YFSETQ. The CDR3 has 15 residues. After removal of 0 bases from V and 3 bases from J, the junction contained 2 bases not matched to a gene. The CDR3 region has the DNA TGCGCCAGCAGCTTGGATAGCGGGGGTACAGATACGCAGTATTTT. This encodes CASSLDSGGTDTQYF.

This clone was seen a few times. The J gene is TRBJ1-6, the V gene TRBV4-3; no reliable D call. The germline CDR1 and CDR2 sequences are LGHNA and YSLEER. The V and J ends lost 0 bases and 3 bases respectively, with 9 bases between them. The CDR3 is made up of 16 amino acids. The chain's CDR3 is CASSQDYQLYNSPLHF. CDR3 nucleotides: TGCGCCAGCAGCCAAGATTACCAGCTCTATAATTCACCCCTCCACTTT.

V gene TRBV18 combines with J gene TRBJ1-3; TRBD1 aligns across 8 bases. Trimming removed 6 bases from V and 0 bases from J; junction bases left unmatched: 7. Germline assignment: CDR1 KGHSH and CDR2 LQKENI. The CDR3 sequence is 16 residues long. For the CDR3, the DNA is TGTGCCAGCTCCCGTGGACAGGGCCTCTCTGGAAACACCATATATTTT. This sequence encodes CASSRGQGLSGNTIYF. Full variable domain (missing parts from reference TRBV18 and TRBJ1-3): NAGVMQNPRHLVRRRGQEARLRCSPMKGHSHVYWYRQLPEEGLKFMVYLQKENIIDESGMPKERFSAEFPKEGPSILRIQQVVRGDSAAYFCASSRGQGLSGNTIYFGEGSWLTVV.

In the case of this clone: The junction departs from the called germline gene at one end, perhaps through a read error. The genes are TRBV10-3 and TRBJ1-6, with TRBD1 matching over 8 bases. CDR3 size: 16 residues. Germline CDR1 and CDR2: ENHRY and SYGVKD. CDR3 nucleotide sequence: TGTGCCATCAGTGATATTTCAGGGGGCGTTGATTCAACCCTCCACTTT. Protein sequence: CAISDISGGVDSTLHF.

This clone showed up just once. The CDR3 region is CASSLTSGAEAFF. CDR3 DNA: TGTGCCAGCAGCCTGACCTCCGGGGCTGAAGCTTTCTTT. The rearrangement uses TRBV5-4 and TRBJ1-1; no clear D gene. V lost 4 bases to trimming and J lost 6 bases, with 13 bases between them. The CDR3 consists of 13 residues. Germline CDR1 reads SGHNT; CDR2 reads YYREEE (reference sequence).

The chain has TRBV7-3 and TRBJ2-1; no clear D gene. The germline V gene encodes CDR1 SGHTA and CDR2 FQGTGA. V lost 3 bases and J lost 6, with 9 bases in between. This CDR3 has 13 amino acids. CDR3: CASSFSSANEQFF. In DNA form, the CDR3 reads TGTGCCAGCAGCTTCTCTAGTGCCAATGAGCAGTTCTTC.

The CDR3: CASSPTEQTNYGYTF. As DNA, the CDR3 is TGTGCCAGCAGCCCCACCGAGCAAACTAACTATGGCTACACCTTC. J is TRBJ1-2 and V is TRBV7-8; D is unresolved. The ends were cut back, 5 bases at V and 0 bases at J, with 13 bases in the middle. The CDR3 totals 15 residues. The germline gives CDR1 SGHVS, CDR2 FQNEAQ.

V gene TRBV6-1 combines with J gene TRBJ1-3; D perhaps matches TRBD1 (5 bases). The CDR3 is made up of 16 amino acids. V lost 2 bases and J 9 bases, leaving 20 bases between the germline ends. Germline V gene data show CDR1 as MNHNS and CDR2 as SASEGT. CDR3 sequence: CASSESNPGLSGTIYF. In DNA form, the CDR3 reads TGTGCCAGCAGTGAATCCAATCCGGGACTCTCGGGCACCATATATTTT.